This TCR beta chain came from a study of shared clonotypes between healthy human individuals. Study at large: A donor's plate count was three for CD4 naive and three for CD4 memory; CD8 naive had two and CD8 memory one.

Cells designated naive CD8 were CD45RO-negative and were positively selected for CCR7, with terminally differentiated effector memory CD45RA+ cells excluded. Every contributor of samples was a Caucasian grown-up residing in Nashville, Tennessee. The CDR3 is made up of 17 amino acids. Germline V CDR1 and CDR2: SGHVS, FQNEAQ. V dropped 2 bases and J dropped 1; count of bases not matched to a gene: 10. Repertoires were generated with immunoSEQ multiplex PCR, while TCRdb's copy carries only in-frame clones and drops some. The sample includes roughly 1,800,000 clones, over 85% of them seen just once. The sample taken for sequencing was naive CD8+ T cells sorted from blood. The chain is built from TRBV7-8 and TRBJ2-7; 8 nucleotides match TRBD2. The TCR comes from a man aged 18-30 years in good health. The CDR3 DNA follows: TGTGCCAGCAGCTTAAACCTAGCGGGCTCGATTTCCTACGAGCAGTACTTC. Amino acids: CASSLNLAGSISYEQYF.